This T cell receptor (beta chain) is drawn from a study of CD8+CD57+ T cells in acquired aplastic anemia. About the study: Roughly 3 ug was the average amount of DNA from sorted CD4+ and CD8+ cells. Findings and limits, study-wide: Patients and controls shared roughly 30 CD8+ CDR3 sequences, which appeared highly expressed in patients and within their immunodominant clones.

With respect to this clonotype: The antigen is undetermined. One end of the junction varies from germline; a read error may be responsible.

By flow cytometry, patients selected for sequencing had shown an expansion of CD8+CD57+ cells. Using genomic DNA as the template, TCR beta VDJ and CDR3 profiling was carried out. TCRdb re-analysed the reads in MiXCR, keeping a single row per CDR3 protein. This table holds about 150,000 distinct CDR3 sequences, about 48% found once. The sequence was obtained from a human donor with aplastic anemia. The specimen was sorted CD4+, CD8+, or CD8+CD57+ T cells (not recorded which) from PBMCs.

CDR3 DNA: TGTACCACCAGCAGAGATCCCAGTACAGGGGGGTCACCCCTCCACTTT. Translation: CTTSRDPSTGGSPLHF. V gene TRBV15 combines with J gene TRBJ1-6, with 8 bases matching TRBD1. The CDR3 extends over 16 amino acids. Germline V CDR1 and CDR2: LNHNV, YYDKDF (reference sequence).